Here is one T cell receptor (beta chain) with its context. This clonotype was seen at least ten times. Its antigen is not yet known. No base-level quality is on record; no much larger clone is a single base apart. Stable hyperthyroidism was defined as no progression to ophthalmopathy within 18 months of follow-up. The hyperthyroidism patients were 18 to 65 years old and newly diagnosed, with a disease duration of less than 2 months. Anyone with other autoimmune diseases, uncontrolled infections, pregnancy or lactation was excluded from the study. Clinical symptoms, serum thyroxine, TRAb, thyroid ultrasound and orbital computed tomography formed the basis of the diagnosis. Ficoll-Paque density gradient centrifugation was used to isolate PBMCs from about 10 ml of fresh peripheral blood. Total RNA was extracted using Trizol reagent, and RNA quality was checked on an Agilent 2100 Bioanalyzer. The germline V gene (reference sequence) sets CDR1 to LGHDT and CDR2 to YNNKEL. From cysteine to phenylalanine, the CDR3 is 15 amino acids long. CDR3 DNA only is kept here, 45 bases in frame from base 1. The V end loses 6 bases and the J end loses 2 bases, and a stretch of 16 bases separates them.

The data were taken from a study of Graves' ophthalmopathy and Graves' hyperthyroidism (dated by TCRdb to the late 2010s). Describing the broader study: Peripheral blood samples were taken at the time of initial diagnosis, before any treatment was given. The study used signatures of the TCR beta repertoire to tell Graves' ophthalmopathy apart from Graves' hyperthyroidism and to predict which patients would progress to ophthalmopathy. In total, 135 blood samples were TCR-sequenced: approximately 42 ophthalmopathy, under 80 hyperthyroidism and about 17 hyperthyroidism-to-ophthalmopathy patients. A discovery set of 95 to 100 patients (about 45 ophthalmopathy, some 58 stable hyperthyroidism) was enrolled to explore V-J signatures distinguishing ophthalmopathy from hyperthyroidism. For independent validation, a separate cohort was made up of 18 to 20 hyperthyroidism patients plus 17 patients who later progressed from hyperthyroidism to ophthalmopathy. In over 5 hyperthyroidism patients, the T-cell repertoire of thyroid tissue was compared with the T-cell repertoire of blood. Once sampling was done, hyperthyroidism patients were given methimazole at a starting dose of 30 mg daily, while ophthalmopathy patients were given high-dose intravenous methylprednisolone. The investigation overall reported the following: Ophthalmopathy was separated from stable hyperthyroidism by the 13-signature model with 85% to 90% sensitivity and around 81% specificity in cross-validation and with 80%/75% in the test set. No statistical method was used to predetermine the sample size, and group allocation was not hidden from the investigators. Most of the expanded thyroid clonotypes with a frequency above 0.001 were also detected in blood, and it was suggested that the thyroid immune response may be reflected by blood repertoires. In validation, the model predicted ophthalmopathy progression with over 60% sensitivity and approximately 72% specificity; around twelve predicted patients were CT-confirmed with GO in a median of 6.5 months.

TCR beta CDR3 regions were amplified from RNA transcripts for repertoire sequencing. HTBI primers and the Qiagen OneStep RT-PCR kit were used in a first-round RT-PCR, which was followed by a second-round multiplex PCR, size selection and purification. Libraries were sequenced on an Illumina HiSeq2000 using paired-end 100 bp reads. Turning to the authors' computational methods: SOAPnuke was used to process the reads, throwing out any read that had adapters, had uncalled bases, had a mean Phred below 15, or lacked an exact constant-primer or identifier match. High-quality paired reads were merged with COPE v1.2.5. Each unique nucleotide sequence was treated as a clonotype, and MiTCR v1.1 was used to align the clonotypes to the IMGT TRB V, D and J references. Only V-J combinations with frequency above 0.0001 were analysed, covering around 99% of repertoires. For each V-J combination, a TCR clonal expansion and chaos score was defined as the ratio of F50 clonal expansion to chaos observed in the TCRdist matrix. Welch's t-statistics and random forest were used to narrow the features down to over ten V-J combinations, which were then fed into a naive Bayes classifier. The similarity between thyroid and blood repertoires was quantified using the Morisita-Horn index. TCRdb redid the processing of the public reads, applying fastp at Q25 and MiXCR, and retained in-frame beta chains. Merged by CDR3 protein, the rows form single entries marked with the most common genes and DNA. TCRdb, rather than the study authors, made the V and J calls. This sample is represented by 400,000 or so distinct CDR3 sequences; about 18% of them were singletons. Approximately 2.4% of the sample goes to the ten largest clones.

The sample comprised peripheral blood. The clonotype was recovered from an adult woman with stable Graves' hyperthyroidism. The chain employs TRBV3-1 and TRBJ1-2; the D segment could be TRBD1, given 5 matching bases. For the CDR3, the sequence is CASRRSGTGNYGYTF. The sequence in DNA is TGTGCCAGCAGGCGATCCGGGACGGGGAACTATGGCTACACCTTC. The CDR3 plus the reference TRBV3-1 and TRBJ1-2 genes for the other parts give the full variable domain: DTAVSQTPKYLVTQMGNDKSIKCEQNLGHDTMYWYKQDSKKFLKIMFSYNNKELIINETVPNRFSPKSPDKAHLNLHINSLELGDSAVYFCASRRSGTGNYGYTFGSGTRLTVV.